The 20 T cell receptor beta chains below were found in one sample sequenced in a study of T-cell memory formation after mild COVID-19. TCRdb processed the 5' RACE reads anew with MiXCR; each CDR3 protein has one entry. The table has just over 200,000 distinct CDR3 sequences, about 9.2% seen once. The sample consisted of PBMCs or a T cell subset sorted from them (not recorded which). These receptors all stem from a young man who had mild COVID-19 (a few samples of this study predate the infection). Cell type and time point are not known.

This clonotype was counted at least ten times. The V gene is TRBV7-2, the J gene TRBJ2-1; 8 nucleotides line up with TRBD1. This CDR3 spans 17 amino acids. Losses at the gene ends were 2 bases for V and 7 bases for J; bases not matched to a gene: 13. Looked up from germline, CDR1 is SGHTA and CDR2 is FQGNSA. CDR3 nucleotides: TGTGCCAGCAGCTTAATCATCTGGACAGGGTCCGTGAATGAGCAGTTCTTC. Amino acids: CASSLIIWTGSVNEQFF.

J is TRBJ2-5 and V is TRBV11-2, with D maybe TRBD1 (5 bases). CDR1 is SGHAT, CDR2 FQNNGV, per germline. Trimming took off 2 bases at V and 5 bases at J, with 18 bases between the two ends. CDR3 length equals 16 residues. DNA of the CDR3: TGTGCCAGCAGCTTAAGAGCCCTCGGACAATCGGAGACCCAGTACTTC. It encodes CASSLRALGQSETQYF.

A few counts support this clonotype. The gene calls are TRBV9 and TRBJ2-5; no clear D gene. This CDR3 contains 13 residues. V lost 2 bases to trimming and J lost 7 bases, with 12 bases between them. The germline V gene has CDR1 SGDLS and CDR2 YYNGEE. The DNA for the CDR3 is TGTGCCAGCAGCGTCAGACCCTCAGGGACCCAGTACTTC. It is translated as CASSVRPSGTQYF.

The rearrangement links TRBV20-1 to TRBJ1-1, with D unresolved. The CDR3 is 13 residues long. Germline V gene data show CDR1 as DFQATT and CDR2 as SNEGSKA (reference sequence). The germline V and J ends were trimmed by 6 bases and 1 base, with 12 bases remaining between them. The CDR3 DNA reads as TGCAGTGCCCGGAGACAAGCGAACACTGAAGCTTTCTTT. Encoded protein: CSARRQANTEAFF.

This clonotype was observed a few times. The chain links TRBV9 to TRBJ2-7, with D perhaps TRBD1 or TRBD2 (5 bases each). CDR1 is SGDLS and CDR2 is YYNGEE in the germline V gene. The germline V and J ends were trimmed by 3 bases and 3 bases, with 16 bases remaining between them. The CDR3 runs 15 residues. The chain's CDR3 is CASSGRQNGLYEQYF. In DNA, the CDR3 is TGTGCCAGCAGCGGTCGACAGAATGGACTCTACGAGCAGTACTTC.

V and J are TRBV5-5 and TRBJ2-1; D gene unclear. Germline values: CDR1 SGHKS, CDR2 YYEKEE (reference sequence). Trimming removed 4 bases from V and 10 bases from J, with 18 bases in between. This CDR3 spans 14 amino acids. CDR3 sequence reads: CASSPGSRLGEQFF. CDR3 DNA: TGTGCCAGCAGCCCGGGCTCCCGCCTTGGGGAGCAGTTCTTC.

This clonotype has just a few counts. The rearrangement uses TRBV5-1 and TRBJ2-7, with a weak D call TRBD1 (6 bases). The CDR3 is 15 residues long. V was cut by 2 bases and J by 1 base, with 13 bases left in between. Germline V gene sequence: CDR1 SGHRS, CDR2 YFSETQ. CDR3 residues: CASSFGQGSSYEQYV. As DNA, the CDR3 is TGCGCCAGCAGCTTCGGGCAGGGGTCTTCCTACGAGCAGTACGTC.

V is TRBV5-6 and J is TRBJ2-1; no firm D call. Germline assignment: CDR1 SGHDT and CDR2 YYEEEE. Trimming took 10 bases from V and 6 from J, leaving 14 bases between them. This CDR3 has 12 amino acids. CDR3 DNA: TGTGCCCGCCCGGGCGAATTCAATGAGCAGTTCTTC. This gives the protein CARPGEFNEQFF.

This chain joins TRBV4-3 and TRBJ1-5; 9 bases line up with TRBD1. Germline assignment: CDR1 LGHNA and CDR2 YSLEER. The trim removed 0 bases at V and 4 bases at J, leaving 7 bases unmatched. This CDR3 is 17 amino acids long. DNA for the CDR3: TGCGCCAGCAGCCAAGATGGGACAGGGCTTCTTAATCAGCCCCAGCATTTT. It translates to CASSQDGTGLLNQPQHF.

The gene calls are TRBV19 and TRBJ2-4; D is uncertain. V was shortened by 2 bases and J by 0 bases, with 5 bases between the two germline ends. Germline CDR1 and CDR2: LNHDA and SQIVND (reference sequence). The CDR3 sequence is 14 residues long. CDR3 protein: CASSIQLAKNIQYF. DNA for the CDR3: TGTGCCAGTAGTATACAGCTAGCCAAAAACATTCAGTACTTC.

This clonotype was recorded many times. The rearrangement uses TRBV7-3 and TRBJ2-7; TRBD2 matches at 7 bases. Germline CDR1 is SGHTA and CDR2 is FQGTGA. V dropped 5 bases and J dropped 0; count of bases not matched to a gene: 7. This CDR3 is built from 15 residues. The CDR3 nucleotides are TGTGCCAGCAGCCCAGGTTCGGGGGGCTCCTACGAGCAGTACTTC. Its protein product is CASSPGSGGSYEQYF. The variable domain in full, completed from reference TRBV7-3 and TRBJ2-7, reads GAGVSQTPSNKVTEKGKYVELRCDPISGHTALYWYRQSLGQGPEFLIYFQGTGAADDSGLPNDRFFAVRPEGSVSTLKIQRTERGDSAVYLCASSPGSGGSYEQYFGPGTRLTVT.

This clonotype was observed a few times. The V call is TRBV12-3 or TRBV12-4, the J call TRBJ2-5; D remains ambiguous. There are 15 residues in the CDR3. Trimming removed 2 bases at V and 1 base at J, with 11 bases between. The CDR3 bases are TGTGCCAGCAGTTTAAACGGAGTCCTCCAAGAGACCCAGTACTTC. Its translation: CASSLNGVLQETQYF.

There are a few counts of this clonotype. V and J are TRBV18 and TRBJ2-1; D may be TRBD2 (5 bases). There are 15 residues in the CDR3. Germline loops: CDR1 KGHSH, CDR2 LQKENI. Trimming shortened V by 6 bases and J by 8 bases, and 20 bases separated the two germline ends. CDR3 nucleotide sequence: TGTGCCAGCTCGAGTTTGGAGGCGCTCAGAGATGAGCAGTTCTTC. Translated: CASSSLEALRDEQFF.

CDR3 loop: CASSYPQMNTEAFF. In DNA form, the CDR3 reads TGTGCCAGCAGTTACCCCCAGATGAACACTGAAGCTTTCTTT. The chain links TRBV6-2 or TRBV6-3 to TRBJ1-1; no definite D call. The V gene's germline CDR1 is MNHEY and CDR2 SVGEGT. CDR3 length equals 14 residues. The V end was cut by 2 bases, the J end by 0 bases, with 7 bases between.

The V and J genes are TRBV4-1 and TRBJ1-1; D is possibly TRBD1 (6 bases). V lost 4 bases and J 11 bases, leaving 11 bases between the germline ends. This CDR3 is built from 11 residues. The V gene's germline CDR1 is MGHRA and CDR2 YSYEKL. The CDR3 nucleotides are TGCGCCAGCAGCCTCAGGGGACTGGCTTTCTTT. This codes for CASSLRGLAFF.

This clonotype was detected many times. The chain combines TRBV2 with TRBJ2-7; tentatively, D is TRBD1 (6 bases). From germline, CDR1 is SNHLY and CDR2 FYNNEI. V lost 3 bases to trimming and J lost 4 bases, with 16 bases between them. The CDR3 consists of 15 residues. In DNA form, the CDR3 reads TGTGCCAGCAGTGATTTGGGGGCGAATCTTTACGAGCAGTACGTC. Translating it yields CASSDLGANLYEQYV.

This clonotype came up a few times. The chain combines TRBV5-1 with TRBJ2-2; D may correspond to TRBD1 or TRBD2 (6 bases each). V was trimmed by 0 bases and J by 6 bases, leaving 15 bases between them. Per germline, CDR1 SGHRS and CDR2 YFSETQ. The length of the CDR3 is 16 residues. Here the CDR3 DNA reads TGCGCCAGCAGCTTGGCTTCGGGGGCAGTAGCCGGGGAGCTGTTTTTT. It codes for CASSLASGAVAGELFF.

V gene TRBV5-1 combines with J gene TRBJ1-4; D gene uncertain. Germline V gives CDR1 SGHRS, CDR2 YFSETQ. The CDR3 covers 13 residues. V gave up 2 bases and J gave up 6 bases, with 8 bases separating them. CDR3 in DNA: TGCGCCAGCAGCTTCGGAGCGGATGAAAAACTGTTTTTT. It translates to CASSFGADEKLFF.

This clonotype has just one count. J is TRBJ2-1 and V is TRBV20-1; D may be TRBD1 (6 bases). Deletions cut 1 base from V and 1 base from J, with 8 bases between. Germline lookup yields CDR1 DFQATT and CDR2 SNEGSKA (reference sequence). The CDR3 has 14 residues. CDR3 coding DNA: TGCAGTGCTAGAGGCCAGGGGTCCTACAATGAGCAGTTCTTC. This translates into CSARGQGSYNEQFF.

This sequence joins TRBV9 and TRBJ2-3; D might be TRBD1 (5 bases). V was shortened by 0 bases and J by 8 bases, with 13 bases between the two germline ends. This CDR3 is 14 amino acids long. CDR1 and CDR2 from the germline V gene are SGDLS and YYNGEE. DNA for the CDR3: TGTGCCAGCAGCGTAGACGGCGATGGGGCTACGCAGTATTTT. Its protein product is CASSVDGDGATQYF.